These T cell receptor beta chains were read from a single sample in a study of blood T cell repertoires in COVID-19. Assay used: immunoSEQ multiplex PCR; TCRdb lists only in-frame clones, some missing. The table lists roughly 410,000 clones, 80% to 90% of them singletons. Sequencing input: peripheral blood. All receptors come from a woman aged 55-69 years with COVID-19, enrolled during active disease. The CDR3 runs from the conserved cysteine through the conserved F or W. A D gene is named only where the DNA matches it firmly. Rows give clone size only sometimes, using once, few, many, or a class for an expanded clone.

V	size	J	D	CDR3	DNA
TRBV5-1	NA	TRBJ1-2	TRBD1	CASSLAAGGTIGYTF	TGCGCCAGCAGCTTGGCAGCAGGGGGCACGATTGGCTACACCTTC
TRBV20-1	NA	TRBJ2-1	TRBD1	CSASSRTGSGSYNEQFF	TGCAGTGCTAGTTCCCGGACAGGGAGTGGCTCCTACAATGAGCAGTTCTTC
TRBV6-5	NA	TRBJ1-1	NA	CATLPRNTEAFF	TGTGCCACCCTACCTAGGAACACTGAAGCTTTCTTT
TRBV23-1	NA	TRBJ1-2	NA	CASSPPGHRAF	TGCGCCAGCAGTCCCCCCGGTCACAGAGCCTTC
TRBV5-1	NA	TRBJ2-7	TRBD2	CASRVTGRQEEQYF	TGCGCCAGCAGAGTAACCGGGAGGCAAGAGGAGCAGTACTTC
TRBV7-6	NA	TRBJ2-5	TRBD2	CASRLLAANQETQYF	TGTGCCAGCAGGCTACTAGCGGCGAACCAAGAGACCCAGTACTTC
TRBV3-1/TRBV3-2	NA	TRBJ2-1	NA	CASSQRGNEQFF	TGTGCCAGCAGCCAAAGAGGGAACGAGCAGTTCTTC
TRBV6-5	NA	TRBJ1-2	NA	CASSSGGPTNYGYTF	TGTGCCAGCTCTAGCGGGGGACCAACTAACTATGGCTACACCTTC
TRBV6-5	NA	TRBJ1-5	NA	CASRGGSGQPQHF	TGTGCCAGCCGCGGAGGTTCGGGTCAGCCCCAGCATTTT
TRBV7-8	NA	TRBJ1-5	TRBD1	CASSDRDRGRLGNQPQHF	TGTGCCAGCAGCGACCGGGACAGGGGACGACTGGGCAATCAGCCCCAGCATTTT
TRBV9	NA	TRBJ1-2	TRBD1	CASSVDRSYGYTF	TGTGCCAGCAGCGTGGACAGGAGTTATGGCTACACCTTC
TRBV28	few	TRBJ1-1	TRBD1	CASRRTGLNTEAFF	TGTGCCAGCAGGAGGACAGGATTGAACACTGAAGCTTTCTTT
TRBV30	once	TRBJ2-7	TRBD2	CAWRPGGAYEQYF	TGTGCCTGGAGACCCGGGGGGGCTTACGAGCAGTACTTC
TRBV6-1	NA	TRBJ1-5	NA	CASSEGPGNQPQHF	TGTGCCAGCAGTGAGGGGCCAGGAAATCAGCCCCAGCATTTT
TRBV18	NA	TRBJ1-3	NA	CASHRQDSGNTIYF	TGTGCCAGCCACCGACAGGACTCTGGAAACACCATATATTTT
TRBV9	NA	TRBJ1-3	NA	CASSADSFGNTIYF	TGTGCCAGCAGCGCGGACAGTTTCGGAAACACCATATATTTT
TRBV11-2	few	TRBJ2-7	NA	CASSLIARYEQYF	TGTGCCAGCAGCTTAATAGCCCGCTACGAGCAGTACTTC
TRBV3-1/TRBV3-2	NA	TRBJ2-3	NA	CASSQDRAGYTDTQYF	TGTGCCAGCAGCCAAGATCGGGCGGGATACACAGATACGCAGTATTTT
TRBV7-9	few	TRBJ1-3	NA	CASSLAGSSEINAIYF	TGTGCCAGCAGCTTAGCGGGCAGCTCAGAAATAAATGCCATATATTTT
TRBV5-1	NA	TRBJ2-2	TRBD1	CASSLGDRVNTGELFF	TGCGCCAGCAGCTTGGGGGACAGGGTAAACACCGGGGAGCTGTTTTTT
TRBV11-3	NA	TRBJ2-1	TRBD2	CASSSHLGGNEQFF	TGTGCCAGCAGCTCCCACCTCGGGGGGAATGAGCAGTTCTTC
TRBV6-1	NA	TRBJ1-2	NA	CASSDPGTNYGYTF	TGTGCCAGCAGTGACCCGGGAACTAACTATGGCTACACCTTC
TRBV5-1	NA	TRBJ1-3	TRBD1	CASSAYGTGLENTIYF	TGCGCCAGCAGCGCTTACGGGACAGGGCTCGAAAACACCATATATTTT
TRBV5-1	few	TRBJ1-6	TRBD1	CASSYSVDRAWSPLHF	TGCGCCAGCAGTTATTCGGTGGACAGGGCATGGTCACCCCTCCACTTT
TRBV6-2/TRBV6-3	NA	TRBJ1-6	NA	CASSRTDYNSPLHF	TGTGCCAGCAGCAGGACAGACTATAATTCACCCCTCCACTTT
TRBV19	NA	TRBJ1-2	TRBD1	CASSPRGGTDPLLGYGYTF	TGTGCCAGTAGTCCCCGTGGGGGGACAGACCCCTTATTAGGCTATGGCTACACCTTC
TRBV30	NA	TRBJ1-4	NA	CAWTPGGAYGKLFF	TGTGCCTGGACTCCCGGGGGAGCCTACGGAAAACTGTTTTTT
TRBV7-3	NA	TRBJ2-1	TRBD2	CASSRQAGDHNEQFF	TGTGCCAGCAGCCGCCAGGCGGGGGATCACAATGAGCAGTTCTTC
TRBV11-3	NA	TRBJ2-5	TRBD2	CASSSRTSGARETQYF	TGTGCCAGCAGCTCCAGGACTAGCGGGGCCCGAGAGACCCAGTACTTC
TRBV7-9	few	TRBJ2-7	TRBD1	CASSPTISTGVEQYF	TGTGCCAGCAGCCCCACAATTTCGACAGGGGTCGAGCAGTACTTC
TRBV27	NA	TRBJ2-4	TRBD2	CATGGGDIQYF	TGTGCCACCGGGGGGGGAGACATTCAGTACTTC
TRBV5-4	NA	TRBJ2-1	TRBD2	CASSLVAGAYNEQFF	TGTGCCAGCAGCTTGGTAGCGGGGGCCTACAATGAGCAGTTCTTC
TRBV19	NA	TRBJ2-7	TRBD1	CASSLTGTGTYEQYF	TGTGCCAGTAGTCTTACCGGGACAGGGACCTACGAGCAGTACTTC
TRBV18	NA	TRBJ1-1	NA	CASSPGLNTEAFF	TGTGCCAGCTCTCCAGGCTTGAACACTGAAGCTTTCTTT
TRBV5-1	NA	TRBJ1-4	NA	CASSFQGTKEKLFF	TGCGCCAGCAGCTTCCAGGGGACGAAGGAAAAACTGTTTTTT
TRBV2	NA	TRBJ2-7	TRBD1	CVSGSTGGGEQYF	TGTGTCAGCGGGTCGACAGGGGGTGGCGAGCAGTACTTC
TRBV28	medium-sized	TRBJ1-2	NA	CASSLQGTGYGYTF	TGTGCCAGCAGTTTACAGGGCACCGGCTATGGCTACACCTTC
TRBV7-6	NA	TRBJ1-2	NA	CASSSGYGYTF	TGTGCCAGCAGCTCGGGCTATGGCTACACCTTC
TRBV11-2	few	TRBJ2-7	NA	CASSLDPAGGYEQYF	TGTGCCAGCAGCTTAGATCCGGCAGGTGGGTACGAGCAGTACTTC
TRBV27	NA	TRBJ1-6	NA	CASSLFGSPLHF	TGTGCCAGCAGTTTATTTGGCTCACCCCTCCACTTT
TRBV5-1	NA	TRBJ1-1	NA	CASSFGHRQNTEAFF	TGCGCCAGCAGCTTTGGACACAGACAGAACACTGAAGCTTTCTTT
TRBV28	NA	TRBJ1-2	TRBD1	CASSKGTGVRNYGYTF	TGTGCCAGCAGCAAAGGGACAGGGGTGAGAAACTATGGCTACACCTTC
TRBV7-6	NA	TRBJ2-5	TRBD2	CASSKTSGGETQYF	TGTGCCAGCAGCAAGACTAGCGGGGGGGAGACCCAGTACTTC
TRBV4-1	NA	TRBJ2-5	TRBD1	CASSQEAQGRTQYF	TGCGCCAGCAGCCAAGAGGCACAGGGGAGGACCCAGTACTTC
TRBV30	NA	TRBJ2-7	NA	CAWSVSAGRIDEQYF	TGTGCCTGGAGTGTATCCGCAGGGAGGATTGACGAGCAGTACTTC
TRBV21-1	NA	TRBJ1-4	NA	CASSKDPGAPNEKLFF	TGTGCCAGCAGCAAAGATCCAGGGGCCCCTAATGAAAAACTGTTTTTT
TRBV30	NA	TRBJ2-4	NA	CAWKGDPKNIQYF	TGTGCCTGGAAGGGGGACCCCAAAAACATTCAGTACTTC
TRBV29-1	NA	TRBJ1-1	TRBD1	CSVRQGVGTEAFF	TGCAGCGTGCGACAGGGGGTGGGCACTGAAGCTTTCTTT
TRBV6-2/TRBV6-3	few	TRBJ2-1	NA	CASSPQGGNEQFF	TGTGCCAGCAGTCCCCAAGGAGGGAATGAGCAGTTCTTC
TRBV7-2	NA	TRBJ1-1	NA	CASSLWRGRNTEAFF	TGTGCCAGCAGCTTATGGCGGGGGAGGAACACTGAAGCTTTCTTT
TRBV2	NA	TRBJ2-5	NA	CASSLESTLNQETQYF	TGTGCCAGCAGCCTAGAGAGTACCTTGAATCAAGAGACCCAGTACTTC
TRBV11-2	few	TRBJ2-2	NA	CASSSTEFGKGELFF	TGTGCCAGCAGCTCCACCGAGTTCGGGAAGGGGGAGCTGTTTTTT
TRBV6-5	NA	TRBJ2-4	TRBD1	CASSTGTGGVQYF	TGTGCCAGCAGTACGGGGACAGGGGGCGTTCAGTACTTC
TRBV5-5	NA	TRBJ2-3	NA	CASSLVQYTDTQYF	TGTGCCAGCAGCTTGGTTCAGTACACAGATACGCAGTATTTT
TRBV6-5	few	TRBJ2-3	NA	CASTRRGGTDTQYF	TGTGCCAGCACCCGGCGCGGGGGCACAGATACGCAGTATTTT